These 3 T cell receptor beta chains were sequenced from one sample in a study of T cells in Graves' hyperthyroidism and ophthalmopathy. Amplified TCR beta CDR3 regions derived from RNA transcripts. First-round RT-PCR targeting the TCR CDR3 was performed with the HTBI primer set. TCRdb reanalysed the multiplex PCR reads using MiXCR and keeps one entry per CDR3 protein. The data contain roughly 200,000 distinct CDR3 sequences, roughly 17% of them singletons. Source material: blood. Source of these receptors: a woman aged 50 to 60 with Graves' hyperthyroidism.

The genes are TRBV12-3 or TRBV12-4 and TRBJ2-7; the D is unclear. The CDR3 contains 13 residues. Trimming pared 4 bases from V and 4 bases from J, leaving 11 bases between. The CDR3 sequence is CASSSATQYEQYF. CDR3 nucleotide sequence: TGTGCCAGCAGTTCCGCAACTCAGTACGAGCAGTACTTC.

This clonotype was observed a handful of times. V and J are TRBV5-1 and TRBJ1-4; no definite D call. The CDR3 covers 15 residues. Germline loops: CDR1 SGHRS, CDR2 YFSETQ. With 4 bases removed from V and 8 bases from J, the gap between germline ends came to 18 bases. The chain's CDR3 is CASSPQQPQTEKLFF. In DNA, the CDR3 is TGCGCCAGCAGCCCGCAACAGCCACAAACCGAAAAACTGTTTTTT.

The sample holds a few counts of this clonotype. This sequence joins TRBV27 and TRBJ1-1, with TRBD1 matching over 7 bases. The CDR3 spans 15 residues. V gave up 4 bases and J gave up 0 bases; unmatched junction bases: 5. Germline V gene sequence: CDR1 MNHEY, CDR2 SMNVEV (reference sequence). DNA for the CDR3: TGTGCCAGCAGTTCGTTACAGGGGATGAACACTGAAGCTTTCTTT. It specifies CASSSLQGMNTEAFF.